These T cell receptor beta chains were read from a single sample in a study of blood T cell repertoires in COVID-19. Sequencing used immunoSEQ multiplex PCR; TCRdb keeps in-frame clones, though not all of them. The repertoire holds hundreds of thousands of clones, with around 87% as singletons. Sequencing input: peripheral blood. The receptors come from a woman between 50 and 59 years old who had recovered from COVID-19. The CDR3 runs from the conserved cysteine through the conserved F or W. Fields, in order: CDR3 length, clone size, V gene, J gene, D gene, CDR3 protein, CDR3 DNA. A D gene is named only where the DNA matches it firmly. Size values are once, few and many counts, or a class for expanded clones, and some rows have none.

>14|.|TRBV29-1|TRBJ2-6|.
CSVDQGSGANVLTF
TGCAGCGTTGATCAGGGTTCTGGGGCCAACGTCCTGACTTTC
>13|few|TRBV3-1/TRBV3-2|TRBJ2-3|.
CASSQGFSGTQYF
TGTGCCAGCAGCCAAGGGTTCAGCGGAACGCAGTATTTT
>14|few|TRBV19|TRBJ1-5|TRBD1
CASTSGTGVQPQHF
TGTGCCAGTACCTCCGGGACAGGGGTCCAGCCCCAGCATTTT
>14|.|TRBV5-1|TRBJ1-1|.
CASSSRGGYTEAFF
TGCGCCAGCAGCTCACGGGGAGGGTACACTGAAGCTTTCTTT
>16|.|TRBV19|TRBJ2-3|.
CASSIAPGLLTDTQYF
TGTGCCAGTAGTATTGCCCCGGGACTCCTCACAGATACGCAGTATTTT
>11|.|TRBV28|TRBJ2-1|.
CASRGIYEQFF
TGTGCCAGCAGGGGCATCTATGAGCAGTTCTTC
>13|.|TRBV19|TRBJ1-2|.
CATTDMEEYGYTF
TGTGCCACTACCGATATGGAGGAGTATGGCTACACCTTC
>13|.|TRBV6-5|TRBJ1-1|.
CASENRVNTEAFF
TGTGCCAGCGAAAACAGAGTGAACACTGAAGCTTTCTTT
>15|.|TRBV6-2/TRBV6-3|TRBJ2-1|.
CASSWGGGPYNEQFF
TGTGCCAGCAGTTGGGGTGGGGGCCCCTACAATGAGCAGTTCTTC
>16|.|TRBV7-8|TRBJ1-2|.
CASSLAGQPASYGYTF
TGTGCCAGCAGCTTAGCGGGGCAGCCTGCGAGCTATGGCTACACCTTC
>16|few|TRBV11-2|TRBJ2-1|.
CASSLKGASGHNEQFF
TGTGCCAGCAGCTTGAAGGGGGCTAGCGGGCACAATGAGCAGTTCTTC
>13|.|TRBV30|TRBJ1-6|.
CAWNSRDNSPLHF
TGTGCCTGGAACTCCAGGGATAATTCACCCCTCCACTTT